The 18 T cell receptor beta chains below were found in one sample sequenced in a study of lymphopenia after photon versus proton radiotherapy. Sequencing was performed with immunoSEQ multiplex PCR; in TCRdb, only in-frame clones are kept and a portion is missing. Found here are 50,000 to 60,000 clones, approximately 92% of them singletons; the top ten hold roughly 18%. This sample comprised peripheral blood, obtained from a patient treated with photon-based radiotherapy. Every receptor here comes from a middle-aged woman with cholangiocarcinoma.

CDR3: CASSRGITSNQPQHF. The DNA of the CDR3 is TGTGCCAGCAGCCGGGGGATCACTAGCAATCAGCCCCAGCATTTT. V and J are TRBV28 and TRBJ1-5; D possibly corresponds to TRBD1 (5 bases). Trimming took off 6 bases at V and 0 bases at J, with 12 bases between the two ends. Germline values: CDR1 MDHEN, CDR2 SYDVKM. CDR3 length equals 15 residues.

This chain connects TRBV2 to TRBJ1-5; unclear D gene. The CDR3 spans 13 residues. In germline, CDR1 is SNHLY, CDR2 FYNNEI. V was shortened by 2 bases and J by 4 bases, with 6 bases between the two germline ends. This chain's CDR3 is CASSENGNQPQHF. CDR3 nucleotide sequence: TGTGCCAGCAGTGAAAACGGGAATCAGCCCCAGCATTTT.

This chain joins TRBV7-3 and TRBJ2-1, with D perhaps TRBD1 or TRBD2 (5 bases each). CDR1 and CDR2 (germline): SGHTA, FQGTGA. This CDR3 region has 16 residues. The ends were cut back, 4 bases at V and 1 base at J, with 14 bases in the middle. The CDR3, as DNA: TGTGCCAGCAGCTCTTCCGGGACCGAATCCTACAATGAGCAGTTCTTC. This codes for CASSSSGTESYNEQFF. Full variable domain (remainder filled in from reference TRBV7-3 and TRBJ2-1): GAGVSQTPSNKVTEKGKYVELRCDPISGHTALYWYRQSLGQGPEFLIYFQGTGAADDSGLPNDRFFAVRPEGSVSTLKIQRTERGDSAVYLCASSSSGTESYNEQFFGPGTRLTVL.

The J gene is TRBJ2-1, the V gene TRBV27; D is possibly TRBD1 or TRBD2 (5 bases each). The CDR3 contains 13 residues. Trimming took off 0 bases at V and 13 bases at J, with 13 bases between the two ends. Germline V CDR1 and CDR2: MNHEY, SMNVEV (reference sequence). In DNA, the CDR3 is TGTGCCAGCAGTTTATCTCAGCGGACACCTCAGTTCTTC. Encoded protein: CASSLSQRTPQFF.

This clone was seen once. The chain combines TRBV5-1 with TRBJ1-3, with 11 bases matching TRBD1. The germline gives CDR1 SGHRS, CDR2 YFSETQ. The CDR3 length is 16 residues. Germline trimming cut 4 bases from V and 4 bases from J; bases unmatched to any gene: 7. The CDR3 coding sequence is TGCGCCAGCAGCAGCGGACAGGGGGCAGGAGGAAACACCATATATTTT. Protein sequence: CASSSGQGAGGNTIYF.

The genes are TRBV18 and TRBJ1-2; 12 nucleotides line up with TRBD1. Trimming at V came to 3 bases and at J to 7 bases, leaving 12 bases not matched to a gene. Germline CDR1 reads KGHSH; CDR2 reads LQKENI. This CDR3 has 17 amino acids. For the CDR3, the DNA is TGTGCCAGCTCACCTCCTGGTCCGGGACAGGGGGCAACTGGCTACACCTTC. Translated: CASSPPGPGQGATGYTF.

The rearrangement joins TRBV30 to TRBJ2-7; TRBD2 agrees at 9 bases. The CDR3 length is 13 residues. CDR1 GTSNPN and CDR2 SVGIG come from the germline V gene (reference sequence). Losses at the gene ends were 2 bases for V and 5 bases for J; bases not matched to a gene: 4. The CDR3 DNA follows: TGTGCCTGGAGTACCGGGACTAGCAACGAGCAGTACTTC. Amino acid sequence: CAWSTGTSNEQYF.

This clone was seen more than once but under ten times. CDR3 amino acids: CASSLDRTSDGYTF. The CDR3, as DNA: TGTGCCAGCTCTCTCGACAGAACTTCGGATGGCTACACCTTC. V gene TRBV18 combines with J gene TRBJ1-2, with D possibly being TRBD1 (5 bases). Per the germline V gene, CDR1 is KGHSH and CDR2 is LQKENI. This CDR3 has 14 amino acids. V lost 6 bases and J lost 6, with 17 bases in between.

CDR3 amino acids: CASSLAGGGYGYTF. As DNA, the CDR3 is TGCGCCAGCAGCTTGGCCGGAGGGGGCTATGGCTACACCTTC. This chain uses TRBV5-1 with TRBJ1-2, with TRBD1 as a possible D gene (6 bases). The V and J ends lost 0 bases and 4 bases respectively, with 10 bases between them. Germline-derived CDR1 and CDR2 are SGHRS and YFSETQ. The CDR3 runs to 14 residues.

V is TRBV29-1 and J is TRBJ2-7; possible D gene TRBD1, 5 bases. V lost 4 bases, J lost 5 bases, and 9 bases lay in between. This CDR3 is built from 11 residues. Germline values: CDR1 SQVTM, CDR2 ANQGSEA. The chain's CDR3 is CSVVSGNEQYF. CDR3 nucleotide sequence: TGCAGCGTTGTTTCAGGGAACGAGCAGTACTTC.

This sequence joins TRBV10-2 and TRBJ2-1; no definite D call. Germline values: CDR1 WSHSY, CDR2 SAAADI. This CDR3 is 13 amino acids long. The germline V and J ends were trimmed by 6 bases and 6 bases, with 12 bases remaining between them. CDR3 sequence: CASRGGLGNEQFF. Written as DNA, the CDR3 is TGCGCCAGCAGAGGTGGGTTAGGCAATGAGCAGTTCTTC.

In DNA form, the CDR3 reads TGTGCCAGCAGCCTGCAGGGGGCCGGCACCTATAATTCACCCCTCCACTTT. This sequence encodes CASSLQGAGTYNSPLHF. The rearrangement uses TRBV5-6 and TRBJ1-6; 8 bases are a match to TRBD1. Germline V CDR1 and CDR2: SGHDT, YYEEEE. This CDR3 has 17 residues. J gave up 2 bases and V 4 bases, and 8 bases lay outside the gene matches.

V gene TRBV5-4 combines with J gene TRBJ1-1, with D possibly matching TRBD1 (6 bases). V gave up 3 bases and J gave up 6 bases, with 18 bases separating them. There are 15 residues in the CDR3. Germline V gives CDR1 SGHNT, CDR2 YYREEE (reference sequence). The CDR3 DNA sequence: TGTGCCAGCAGCTCGTCAGGGGATGATTACGCTGAAGCTTTCTTT. It yields the protein CASSSSGDDYAEAFF.

The V gene is TRBV7-9, the J gene TRBJ2-1; D is possibly TRBD1 (6 bases). Trimming took off 5 bases at V and 5 bases at J, with 13 bases between the two ends. The CDR3 is 14 amino acids. Germline loops: CDR1 SEHNR, CDR2 FQNEAQ (reference sequence). Here the CDR3 reads CASSPTRGNNEQFF. In DNA form, the CDR3 reads TGTGCCAGCAGCCCCACAAGGGGGAACAATGAGCAGTTCTTC.

The rearrangement uses TRBV5-1 and TRBJ1-1; no firm D call. V was clipped by 5 bases and J by 0 bases, with 8 bases between them. Germline V lookup: CDR1 SGHRS, CDR2 YFSETQ. The length of the CDR3 is 13 residues. The CDR3, as DNA: TGCGCCAGCAGGGAATCTGTGAACACTGAAGCTTTCTTT. It codes for CASRESVNTEAFF.

The CDR3 is CAISETRETGGYTF. The DNA of the CDR3 is TGTGCCATCAGTGAGACCAGGGAAACTGGGGGCTACACCTTC. The chain combines TRBV10-3 with TRBJ1-2; weak D call: TRBD1 (5 bases). Germline CDR1 and CDR2: ENHRY and SYGVKD. Deletions cut 2 bases from V and 8 bases from J, with 15 bases between. The CDR3 is 14 residues long.

The J gene is TRBJ1-5, the V gene TRBV28, with D uncertain. This CDR3 spans 12 amino acids. Looked up from germline, CDR1 is MDHEN and CDR2 is SYDVKM. V was trimmed by 11 bases and J by 10 bases, leaving 18 bases between them. The CDR3 nucleotides read TGTGCCGGTTCTCCGGGTAGAGGACCCCAGCATTTT. Protein: CAGSPGRGPQHF. Using reference TRBV28 and TRBJ1-5 for the parts outside the CDR3, the full variable domain is DVKVTQSSRYLVKRTGEKVFLECVQDMDHENMFWYRQDPGLGLRLIYFSYDVKMKEKGDIPEGYSVSREKKERFSLILESASTNQTSMYLCAGSPGRGPQHFGDGTRLSIL.

The chain has TRBV5-1 and TRBJ2-2; D is possibly TRBD1 (7 bases). Trimming removed 0 bases at V and 3 bases at J, with 9 bases between. CDR1 is SGHRS, CDR2 YFSETQ, per germline. The CDR3 is 15 amino acids. The CDR3 coding sequence is TGCGCCAGCAGCTTGGCCAGGGGGGACACCGGGGAGCTGTTTTTT. Protein sequence: CASSLARGDTGELFF. The full variable domain, with the rest looked up from reference TRBV5-1 and TRBJ2-2, is KAGVTQTPRYLIKTRGQQVTLSCSPISGHRSVSWYQQTPGQGLQFLFEYFSETQRNKGNFPGRFSGRQFSNSRSEMNVSTLELGDSALYLCASSLARGDTGELFFGEGSRLTVL.